This T cell receptor (beta chain) comes out of a study of blood T cell repertoires in COVID-19. Study-wide context: Samples representing acute and convalescent COVID-19 were sourced from the United States, Italy and Spain. PBMCs, B-cell-depleted T cells, or T cells were the source of the cDNA or gDNA that made up the material.

The germline V and J ends were trimmed by 3 bases and 0 bases, with 12 bases remaining between them. The CDR3 extends over 15 amino acids. Germline assignment: CDR1 SGHDT and CDR2 YYEEEE. Per the study methods: It was from reference gene primer amplification that nucleated cell counts were estimated. Assay used: immunoSEQ multiplex PCR; TCRdb lists only in-frame clones, some missing. V, J and clone size are taken as reported in that table, and D and trimming were inferred from the DNA itself. The sample includes 81,000 or so clones, around 92% seen only once; the top ten take about 6.6%. Input material: peripheral blood. The TCR originated in a woman aged 60-75 years with active COVID-19. This chain links TRBV5-6 with TRBJ1-2; D is possibly TRBD1 (5 bases). CDR3 amino acids: CASSSGTASNYGYTF. CDR3 DNA sequence: TGTGCCAGCAGCTCCGGGACTGCCTCTAACTATGGCTACACCTTC.